These T cell receptor beta chains were read from a single sample in a study of regulatory T cells in long-lasting Graves disease. TCRdb analysed the multiplex PCR reads with MiXCR anew, one entry per CDR3 protein. This table holds about 660,000 distinct CDR3 sequences, approximately 31% found once. Sequenced material: peripheral blood mononuclear cells (PBMCs), taken when the disease was refractory, from a patient treated with antithyroid drugs. These receptors were collected from a female donor with Graves disease. Both conserved end residues are part of each CDR3. Each record gives: D gene, J gene, V gene, clone size, CDR3 DNA, CDR3 protein. A D gene is named only where the DNA matches it firmly. Clone size is shown for a subset of rows, as once, few, many or a class of expanded clone.

TRBD1 TRBJ2-7 TRBV27 . TGTGCCAGCAGTTTCTCGCACAGGGGCTACGAGCAGTACTTC CASSFSHRGYEQYF
. TRBJ2-7 TRBV3-1 . TGTGCCAGCAGCCCGGATCCCAGCGACGAGCAGTACTTC CASSPDPSDEQYF
. TRBJ2-2 TRBV28 . TGTGCCAGCAGTTTACGTATGAGGTGGAGTGAGACGAACACCGGGGAGCTGTTTTTT CASSLRMRWSETNTGELFF
. TRBJ1-2 TRBV5-6 . TGTGCCAGCAGCTTGGTCCCAGGGGTCAACTATGGCTACACCTTC CASSLVPGVNYGYTF
TRBD1 TRBJ2-5 TRBV7-9 . TGTGCCAGCAGCGTCCGGGACAGGGTCTCAGAGACCCAGTACTTC CASSVRDRVSETQYF
. TRBJ2-6 TRBV10-3 . TGTGCCATCAGATTGACATTAGCCAACGTCCTGACTTTC CAIRLTLANVLTF
. TRBJ1-1 TRBV6-1 . TGTGCCAGCAGTGAAGCCAAAGCGGAGGCGGAGGCTTTCTTT CASSEAKAEAEAFF
TRBD2 TRBJ2-5 TRBV6-1 many TGTGCCAGCATGGCCCTCGGACTAGCGGGAGGGTTGGAGACCCAGTACTTC CASMALGLAGGLETQYF
. TRBJ1-5 TRBV19 . TGTGCCAGTAGTATATCGGTGCAGAATCAGCCCCAGCATTTT CASSISVQNQPQHF
TRBD1 TRBJ2-5 TRBV5-1 . TGTGCCAGCAGCCCCCGGACAGGGTTAGGAGAGACCCAGTACTTC CASSPRTGLGETQYF
TRBD1 TRBJ1-1 TRBV29-1 . TGCAGCGGTACAGGGGGTGACACTGAAGCTTTCTTT CSGTGGDTEAFF
TRBD2 TRBJ2-2 TRBV9 . TGTGCCAGCAATCCCGGGACTAGCGGGCTGGGGTACACCGGGGAGCTGTTTTTT CASNPGTSGLGYTGELFF
. TRBJ1-1 TRBV5-1 few TGCGCCAGCAGCTTGATTCCCAGGGATGATGAAGCTTTCTTT CASSLIPRDDEAFF
TRBD2 TRBJ2-1 TRBV11-3 . TGTGCCAGCAGCTCGGGACTAGCGGGAGAGGATGAGCAGTTCTTC CASSSGLAGEDEQFF
TRBD1 TRBJ1-1 TRBV5-1 . TGCGCCAGCAGCCTCGACAGGGACTTCACTGAAGCTTTCTTT CASSLDRDFTEAFF
TRBD2 TRBJ2-7 TRBV5-1 . TGCGCCAGCAGCTTGGGACTAGCGACAGGCGAGCAGTACTTC CASSLGLATGEQYF
. TRBJ1-6 TRBV28 few TGTGCCAGCAGTTTTCCAGGGCAGAGCTCCTATAATTCACCCCTCCACTTT CASSFPGQSSYNSPLHF
. TRBJ2-4 TRBV29-1 few TGCAGCGTTGCCCCTCCCGCGGGCAAAAACATTCAGTACTTC CSVAPPAGKNIQYF
. TRBJ1-2 TRBV20-1 . TGCAGTGCTAGAACGGACGGGTGGAGCGACTATGGCTACACCTTC CSARTDGWSDYGYTF
TRBD2 TRBJ2-1 TRBV12-3/TRBV12-4 . TGTGCCAGCAGTTCCCCCCGGGCTAGCGGGGAGTACTACAATGAGCAGTTCTTC CASSSPRASGEYYNEQFF
. TRBJ2-2 TRBV20-1 . TGCAGTGCTAGTTTAGGGGGAACAGGGGAGCTGTTTTTT CSASLGGTGELFF
. TRBJ2-2 TRBV12-3/TRBV12-4 many TGTGCCAGCAATTCACGAGGGGCCGGGGAGCTGTTTTTT CASNSRGAGELFF
. TRBJ1-1 TRBV30 . TGTGCCTACCAGGGATGGGCAAACACTGAAGCTTTCTTT CAYQGWANTEAFF
TRBD2 TRBJ2-5 TRBV28 many TGTGCCAGCAGTTCCAGACTAGCGGGAGGGCCTGAGACCCAGTACTTC CASSSRLAGGPETQYF
TRBD1 TRBJ1-2 TRBV20-1 few TGCAGTGCTAGAGAACCAGGGGGACAGAACTATGGCTACACCTTC CSAREPGGQNYGYTF
. TRBJ2-2 TRBV29-1 . TGCAGCGTTGGGCAGGCCCTGAGCACCGGGGAGCTGTTTTTT CSVGQALSTGELFF
. TRBJ1-2 TRBV7-9 few TGTGCCAGCAGCTTAGGAGCAGATTACTATGGCTACACCTTC CASSLGADYYGYTF
TRBD1 TRBJ1-6 TRBV11-2 . TGTGCCAGCAGCACCCAAACAGGGGGGGGATCACCCCTCCACTTT CASSTQTGGGSPLHF
TRBD1 TRBJ2-7 TRBV12-5 few TGTGCTAGTGGCCCACGGACAGGGCCGACCTACGAGCAGTACTTC CASGPRTGPTYEQYF
. TRBJ2-5 TRBV3-1 few TGTGCCAGCAGCCATGGCACCTCAGAGACCCAGTACTTC CASSHGTSETQYF
TRBD1 TRBJ2-7 TRBV2 many TGTGCCAGCAGTGCCCGGGACAGACGGACCTACGAGCAGTACTTC CASSARDRRTYEQYF
TRBD1 TRBJ1-4 TRBV28 many TGTGCCAGCAGGGGGACAGGGAGGATTGAAAAACTGTTTTTT CASRGTGRIEKLFF